This T cell receptor beta chain appears in the sequencing data of a study of blood T cell repertoires in COVID-19. About the research overall: The samples span acute and convalescent COVID-19 from the United States, Italy and Spain.

Trimming left V 4 bases short and J 2 bases short, with 9 bases between. The CDR3 extends over 13 amino acids. Germline CDR1 reads SGHRS; CDR2 reads YFSETQ. Sequencing was performed with immunoSEQ multiplex PCR; in TCRdb, only in-frame clones are kept and a portion is missing. The sample shows about 320,000 clones, roughly 87% of them seen only once. Individuals aged about 18 to 100 years were recruited from about two dozen US areas. Allocation to cohorts depended on clinical history reported by the participants. This sequence was found in a woman younger than 35 who had recovered from COVID-19. The sample was PBMCs or T cells enriched from blood (not recorded which). This chain uses TRBV5-1 with TRBJ1-1; maybe TRBD1 (6 bases). The CDR3 DNA follows: TGCGCCAGCAGCCCCAGGGGAAACACTGAAGCTTTCTTT. Translation: CASSPRGNTEAFF.